This T cell receptor beta chain was retrieved from a study of T cells after yellow fever vaccination. Conversion of TCR transcripts into cDNA relied on 5'RACE template switching, which added a universal primer site and UMIs. TCRdb re-analysed the 5' RACE reads in MiXCR, keeping a single row per CDR3 protein. Of 300,000 or so distinct CDR3 sequences in the sample, about an eighth were seen once. In germline, CDR1 is GTSNPN, CDR2 SVGIG (reference sequence). The CDR3 sequence is 13 residues long. V was cut by 3 bases and J by 5 bases, with 10 bases left in between. Here the sequenced sample was CD4+ T cells sorted from PBMCs, taken 45 days after the yellow fever booster vaccination. The chain links TRBV30 to TRBJ2-2, with D unresolved. This sequence originates from a man aged 25 to 40 who received the YFV17D yellow fever vaccine. CDR3 protein: CAWSRHGTGELFF. The CDR3 DNA reads as TGTGCCTGGAGCCGACATGGGACCGGGGAGCTGTTTTTT.